These 15 T cell receptor beta chains originate from one sample sequenced in a study of graft-versus-host responses after intestinal transplantation. The method was immunoSEQ multiplex PCR; TCRdb's version includes in-frame clones alone and lacks a portion of them. The sample lists around 54,000 clones, 91% seen once, with roughly 6% in the top ten. The input for sequencing was PBMCs, taken nearly 670 days after intestinal transplant. These receptors all come from a human patient who received an intestinal transplant, so some T cells may come from the graft donor.

A single count supports this clone. The rearrangement joins TRBV5-6 to TRBJ1-2; D possibly corresponds to TRBD1 (6 bases). Between the trimmed V and J ends, which lost 1 base and 8 bases, there was a span of 12 bases. The CDR3 has 13 residues. From germline, CDR1 is SGHDT and CDR2 YYEEEE. This CDR3 is CASSLMETGGYTF. In DNA, the CDR3 is TGTGCCAGCAGCTTGATGGAGACAGGCGGCTACACCTTC. Filled out from reference TRBV5-6 and TRBJ1-2, the complete variable domain reads DAGVTQSPTHLIKTRGQQVTLRCSPKSGHDTVSWYQQALGQGPQFIFQYYEEEERQRGNFPDRFSGHQFPNYSSELNVNALLLGDSALYLCASSLMETGGYTFGSGTRLTVV.

A few counts support this clone. This rearrangement joins TRBV6-4 to TRBJ1-2; D remains unclear. The CDR3 is made up of 13 amino acids. Germline-derived CDR1 and CDR2 are MRHNA and SNTAGT. The V end lost 3 bases, the J end lost 1 base, and 6 bases lay between the germline ends. DNA of the CDR3: TGTGCCAGCAGTGAGGGAGTTAACTATGGCTACACCTTC. It encodes CASSEGVNYGYTF.

The chain uses TRBV19 and TRBJ2-1, with D unclear. CDR3 length: 13 residues. CDR1 LNHDA and CDR2 SQIVND come from the germline V gene (reference sequence). V lost 1 base and J lost 6, with 7 bases in between. The CDR3 spells CASSIGGANEQFF. Written as DNA, the CDR3 is TGTGCCAGTAGTATAGGAGGTGCCAATGAGCAGTTCTTC.

This clone was seen a single time. The chain couples TRBV5-8 to TRBJ2-1; 11 nucleotides line up with TRBD2. With V trimmed by 5 bases and J by 4 bases, 2 bases remained unmatched. The germline V gene encodes CDR1 SGHTS and CDR2 YDEGEE. CDR3 length: 14 residues. In nucleotides, the CDR3 is TGTGCCAGCAGACCTAGCGGGGGGTACAATGAGCAGTTCTTC. Translated, it gives CASRPSGGYNEQFF.

The genes are TRBV6-5 and TRBJ2-7; D gene unclear. V lost 2 bases and J lost 1, with 9 bases in between. The CDR3 runs to 14 residues. The germline CDR1 and CDR2 sequences are MNHEY and SVGAGI. Here the CDR3 DNA reads TGTGCCAGCAGTTACATGTCAGGATCCTACGAGCAGTACTTC. The encoded protein is CASSYMSGSYEQYF.

This clone has just one count. This sequence joins TRBV15 and TRBJ1-5; 9 bases agree with TRBD1. Germline V CDR1 and CDR2: LNHNV, YYDKDF (reference sequence). The junction had 10 bases not matched to a gene; V was cut back by 2 bases and J by 2 bases. The CDR3 sequence is 18 residues long. CDR3 DNA: TGTGCCACCAGCAGACCGGGACAGGGCGGTTTCGGCAATCAGCCCCAGCATTTT. Translated: CATSRPGQGGFGNQPQHF.

V and J are TRBV11-2 and TRBJ1-1; 9 bases align to TRBD1. CDR1 SGHAT and CDR2 FQNNGV come from the germline V gene. V shed 4 bases, J shed 5 bases, and the junction held 8 bases outside the gene matches. CDR3 length: 15 residues. CDR3 nucleotides: TGTGCCAGCAGCTCGTACAGGGGGCCGGGGACTGAAGCTTTCTTT. Protein sequence: CASSSYRGPGTEAFF.

The chain recombines TRBV19 with TRBJ2-2; a weak D match, TRBD2 (6 bases). Germline loops: CDR1 LNHDA, CDR2 SQIVND (reference sequence). With 3 bases removed from V and 10 bases from J, the gap between germline ends came to 15 bases. The CDR3 sequence is 14 residues long. The CDR3 coding sequence is TGTGCCAGTAGTATTATAGGAGGGCGCCCGGAGCTGTTTTTT. This sequence encodes CASSIIGGRPELFF.

V and J are TRBV27 and TRBJ2-7; D is uncertain. V was clipped by 3 bases and J by 1 base, with 10 bases between them. The CDR3 is 14 amino acids. Germline V gene sequence: CDR1 MNHEY, CDR2 SMNVEV (reference sequence). DNA for the CDR3: TGTGCCAGCAGTTTGTCGGGTACTTCCTACGAGCAGTACTTC. This sequence encodes CASSLSGTSYEQYF.

The chain couples TRBV7-9 to TRBJ1-1; tentative D call: TRBD1 (5 bases). The V gene lost 3 bases and the J gene lost 2 bases, with 10 bases spanning the gap. Germline V gives CDR1 SEHNR, CDR2 FQNEAQ (reference sequence). This CDR3 has 14 residues. As DNA, the CDR3 is TGTGCCAGCAGCTTGGGACGGTTTAACACTGAAGCTTTCTTT. Its translation is CASSLGRFNTEAFF.

In this sample, this clone turned up once. The rearrangement joins TRBV18 to TRBJ1-5, with D uncertain. Trimming took 1 base from V and 2 from J, leaving 12 bases between them. This CDR3 is 16 amino acids long. Germline V CDR1 and CDR2: KGHSH, LQKENI. CDR3 coding DNA: TGTGCCAGCTCACCACGGGAGGCAGCTGGCAATCAGCCCCAGCATTTT. It specifies CASSPREAAGNQPQHF.

The chain has TRBV27 and TRBJ2-5; D ambiguous. The CDR3 spans 11 residues. V gave up 3 bases and J gave up 5 bases, with 4 bases separating them. Germline CDR1 and CDR2: MNHEY and SMNVEV (reference sequence). CDR3 in DNA: TGTGCCAGCAGTTTTGCCGAGACCCAGTACTTC. Translated, it gives CASSFAETQYF.

The chain recombines TRBV2 with TRBJ1-1; D possibly corresponds to TRBD1 (6 bases). The V gene's germline CDR1 is SNHLY and CDR2 FYNNEI. There are 15 residues in the CDR3. V was clipped by 4 bases and J by 1 base, with 13 bases between them. DNA for the CDR3: TGTGCCAGCAGTGCCTCAGGGGTAGCGAACACTGAAGCTTTCTTT. Protein: CASSASGVANTEAFF.

This chain links TRBV6-4 with TRBJ2-2; perhaps TRBD1 as D (5 bases). CDR3 size: 15 residues. Per germline, CDR1 MRHNA and CDR2 SNTAGT. Trimming cost V 0 bases and J 4 bases, with 9 bases left between them. DNA for the CDR3: TGTGCCAGCAGTGACTCGAGACAGAGCACCGGGGAGCTGTTTTTT. This gives the protein CASSDSRQSTGELFF.

This chain uses TRBV10-3 with TRBJ1-2; tentatively, D is TRBD1 (5 bases). Germline-derived CDR1 and CDR2 are ENHRY and SYGVKD. Trimming removed 8 bases at V and 6 bases at J, with 25 bases between. The CDR3 loop spans 16 amino acids. The CDR3 region has the DNA TGTGCCATCCAAATTAATGGGCCAGGGAATTGGGATGGCTACACCTTC. As protein: CAIQINGPGNWDGYTF.